This T cell receptor beta chain is drawn from a study of metastatic and nonmetastatic thyroid tumors (dated by TCRdb to 2020 to 2022). At the level of the whole study: Repertoires were compared across peripheral blood and tumor or nodule tissue samples from malignant and benign thyroid patients. The paper as a whole reports these results and caveats: TCR beta diversity was reported as significantly higher in malignant tumors than in benign nodules, in both blood and tumor samples.

None of the patients had been given any treatment before thyroid surgery. Patient clinical samples collected from about 2012 to 2018 were retrospectively analysed using T-cell receptor beta sequencing. Libraries were prepared through PCR. The sequencer listed for this sample is Illumina HiSeq 4000. High-throughput sequencing was used to profile the CDR3 region of the TCR beta-chain in every patient. The source study handled its data this way. The researchers built a classifier to tell apart papillary thyroid cancer patients with distant metastasis, based on CDR3 differences among clinicopathological groups. The Shannon index was used to measure repertoire diversity, and the Morisita-Horn index was used to measure how similar tumor and blood repertoires were. TCRdb reanalyzed the raw reads on its own, using fastp at Q25 for trimming and MiXCR for clone calling, and kept in-frame beta chains. The V and J calls were not made by the authors but by TCRdb's processing. The sample table records 15,000 to 20,000 clones; over 25% of these occur just once. 10% to 15% of the sample is held by the ten biggest clonotypes.

This clone was recorded at least ten times. Its antigen target is currently unknown. Nothing much larger sits one base from this clone, and base qualities are not available. The germline V gene (reference sequence) gives CDR1 as SEHNR and CDR2 as FQNEAQ. The CDR3 contains 12 residues, cysteine and phenylalanine counted. Only CDR3 DNA is held: 36 bases, read in frame from base 1. V sheds 5 bases and J sheds 5 bases, leaving 6 bases between their ends. The V and J genes are TRBV7-9 and TRBJ2-2; no D gene call is confident. This sequence originates from a male donor with papillary thyroid cancer or a benign thyroid nodule (not recorded which). Some clones in this sample may be carry-over from other donors' samples. The sequenced material came from tumor tissue. Here the CDR3 is given as CASSPPTGELFF. The bases are TGTGCCAGCAGCCCACCTACCGGGGAGCTGTTTTTT.